The source of this T cell receptor (beta chain) is a study of blood T cells in healthy people across ages. Alongside a J-beta primer mix, a sample-barcoded 5' primer served in a second PCR lasting about 6 to 12 cycles. Every cDNA molecule bore a tag from a template-switch adaptor containing 12 random nucleotides. TCRdb fed the 5' RACE reads into MiXCR, producing one record per CDR3 protein. The sample lists more than 800,000 distinct CDR3 sequences; around 30% were seen once. General study results and limits: Significant beta diversity loss was already apparent by age approximately 36, declining roughly linearly.

Ten or more counts support this clonotype. Its antigen is as yet unknown. V was shortened by 0 bases and J by 2 bases, with 7 bases between the two germline ends. Germline V lookup: CDR1 LNHNV, CDR2 YYDKDF (reference sequence). The CDR3 contains 14 residues. The chain links TRBV15 to TRBJ2-5; D possibly corresponds to TRBD2 (5 bases). The sample taken for sequencing was blood. The TCR was taken from a woman at least 80 years old in good health. CDR3 nucleotides: TGTGCCACCAGCAGAGATCTAGCTCAAGAGACCCAGTACTTC. Amino acid sequence: CATSRDLAQETQYF. The whole variable domain, remainder taken from reference TRBV15 and TRBJ2-5, is DAMVIQNPRYQVTQFGKPVTLSCSQTLNHNVMYWYQQKSSQAPKLLFHYYDKDFNNEADTPDNFQSRRPNTSFCFLDIRSPGLGDTAMYLCATSRDLAQETQYFGPGTRLLVL.